What follows are 22 T cell receptor beta chains derived from one specimen sequenced in a study of blood T cell repertoires in COVID-19. Profiling relied on immunoSEQ multiplex PCR, and the TCRdb table lists in-frame clones only, not all of them. The table shows around 190,000 clones, with 82% occurring only once. Sequenced sample: peripheral blood. The receptors originated from a woman between 55 and 75 years old with COVID-19, enrolled during active disease.

For the CDR3, the DNA is TGTGCCAGCAGTGAAGGGCAGGGAATGCACGAGCAGTACGTC. Its protein is CASSEGQGMHEQYV. The chain uses TRBV2 and TRBJ2-7; D perhaps matches TRBD1 (5 bases). This CDR3 has 14 amino acids. Germline V gene sequence: CDR1 SNHLY, CDR2 FYNNEI. V lost 1 base and J 5 bases, leaving 12 bases between the germline ends.

A single count supports this clone. The chain joins TRBV2 to TRBJ2-7, with 7 bases lining up with TRBD2. This CDR3 is 13 amino acids long. After removal of 4 bases from V and 5 bases from J, the junction contained 5 bases not matched to a gene. The germline CDR1 and CDR2 sequences are SNHLY and FYNNEI. The CDR3 here is CASSVFAGDEQYV. CDR3 DNA: TGTGCCAGCAGTGTTTTTGCGGGGGACGAGCAGTACGTC.

The rearrangement links TRBV10-3 to TRBJ2-7; a weak D match, TRBD1 (6 bases). The CDR3 has 13 residues. Germline values: CDR1 ENHRY, CDR2 SYGVKD. V shed 4 bases and J shed 2 bases, with 9 bases lying between them. Here the CDR3 DNA reads TGTGCCATCAGTGGGGACACTACCTACGAGCAGTACTTC. Translating gives CAISGDTTYEQYF.

The gene calls are TRBV7-8 and TRBJ2-1, with 11 bases that match TRBD2. Trimming at V came to 5 bases and at J to 3 bases, leaving 12 bases not matched to a gene. This CDR3 has 18 residues. CDR1 is SGHVS, CDR2 FQNEAQ, per germline. The CDR3 coding sequence is TGTGCCAGCAGCGGACTAGCGGGCAGTTCCCAGGTCTACAATGAGCAGTTCTTC. This sequence encodes CASSGLAGSSQVYNEQFF.

The chain recombines TRBV14 with TRBJ2-4; the match to TRBD2 covers 10 bases. Looked up from germline, CDR1 is SGHDN and CDR2 is FVKESK. Trimming took 4 bases from V and 6 from J; bases not matched to a gene: 9. The CDR3 runs to 16 residues. The CDR3 loop reads CASSLSAGGPLNIQYF. CDR3 nucleotides: TGTGCCAGCAGCCTATCAGCGGGAGGGCCCCTAAACATTCAGTACTTC.

This clone was observed a few times. CDR3 nucleotide sequence: TGTGCCAGCAGTTTACACCGTCACCTTAGGGGTGACGGGGAGCTGTTTTTT. This codes for CASSLHRHLRGDGELFF. This chain connects TRBV27 to TRBJ2-2, with a weak D call TRBD1 (5 bases). Germline CDR1 MNHEY, CDR2 SMNVEV (reference sequence). With 2 bases removed from V and 7 bases from J, the gap between germline ends came to 20 bases. CDR3 length equals 17 residues.

The chain links TRBV7-2 to TRBJ2-7, with D tentatively TRBD2 (6 bases). The CDR3 runs to 15 residues. Germline-derived CDR1 and CDR2 are SGHTA and FQGNSA. The V gene lost 5 bases and the J gene lost 6 bases, with 20 bases spanning the gap. CDR3 DNA sequence: TGTGCCAGCAGCCCCCGGCGGGGAGAGAAAGGCGAGCAGTACTTC. Amino acid sequence: CASSPRRGEKGEQYF.

The CDR3 protein is CASSLGLRSYEQYF. The CDR3 DNA reads as TGCGCCAGCAGCTTGGGTTTACGGTCCTACGAGCAGTACTTC. This chain connects TRBV5-1 to TRBJ2-7; no clear D gene. CDR1 is SGHRS, CDR2 YFSETQ, per germline. This CDR3 has 14 amino acids. V lost 0 bases, J lost 1 base, and 8 bases lay in between.

The gene calls are TRBV27 and TRBJ1-1, with 7 positions matching TRBD1. The length of the CDR3 is 15 residues. Germline V gives CDR1 MNHEY, CDR2 SMNVEV (reference sequence). Germline trimming cut 7 bases from V and 0 bases from J; bases unmatched to any gene: 8. CDR3: CASTDRALMNTEAFF. The CDR3 nucleotides are TGTGCCAGCACAGACAGGGCCCTAATGAACACTGAAGCTTTCTTT.

CDR3 sequence (DNA): TGTGCCAGCAGTGAAGCGGGGTGGTGGGCAGGGCCTACATACAATGAGCAGTTCTTC. It is translated as CASSEAGWWAGPTYNEQFF. The chain carries TRBV6-1 and TRBJ2-1, with D perhaps matching TRBD1 (5 bases). CDR1 MNHNS and CDR2 SASEGT come from the germline V gene. The V end lost 0 bases, the J end lost 4 bases, and 22 bases lay between the germline ends. This CDR3 spans 19 amino acids.

This rearrangement joins TRBV12-3 or TRBV12-4 to TRBJ1-5; TRBD1 aligns across 7 bases. V shed 6 bases and J 5 bases; nucleotides not matched to a gene: 4. The CDR3 runs 13 residues. In DNA, the CDR3 is TGTGCCAGCAGACAACAGGGGTATCAGCCCCAGCATTTT. It codes for CASRQQGYQPQHF.

This chain joins TRBV11-2 and TRBJ2-2; 9 nucleotides align to TRBD1. CDR3 length equals 17 residues. Germline CDR1 and CDR2: SGHAT and FQNNGV. V lost 5 bases and J lost 5; bases outside the gene matches: 12. This CDR3 reads CASSRSPGQGFTGELFF. DNA for the CDR3: TGTGCCAGCAGCCGATCACCGGGACAGGGTTTTACCGGGGAGCTGTTTTTT.

The chain recombines TRBV5-4 with TRBJ1-1; D is undetermined. This CDR3 is 16 amino acids long. Germline-derived CDR1 and CDR2 are SGHNT and YYREEE (reference sequence). Trimming cost V 0 bases and J 1 base, with 13 bases left between them. CDR3 DNA sequence: TGTGCCAGCAGCTTGGGGGCCAGGATGGGGAACACTGAAGCTTTCTTT. The encoded protein is CASSLGARMGNTEAFF.

The chain links TRBV6-5 to TRBJ1-6, with D tentatively TRBD1 (6 bases). The V gene's germline CDR1 is MNHEY and CDR2 SVGAGI. The CDR3 is 15 residues long. Trimming took off 6 bases at V and 0 bases at J, with 9 bases between the two ends. In DNA form, the CDR3 reads TGTGCCAGCAGGCAGGGGCCCTCCTATAATTCACCCCTCCACTTT. It translates to CASRQGPSYNSPLHF.

V usage is TRBV7-2 and J usage is TRBJ1-3, with a possible D match to TRBD1 (6 bases). Trimming shortened V by 2 bases and J by 4 bases, and 12 bases separated the two germline ends. This CDR3 comprises 15 residues. From germline, CDR1 is SGHTA and CDR2 FQGNSA. In nucleotides, the CDR3 is TGTGCCAGCAGCTTACCCATGGGACACGGAAACACCATATATTTT. Its protein is CASSLPMGHGNTIYF.

This clone was detected a few times. The identical CDR3 is also encoded by other nucleotide sequences in the sample. The gene calls are TRBV7-9 and TRBJ2-2, with 7 positions matching TRBD2. The V gene end was trimmed by 1 base and the J gene end by 4 bases; junction bases not matched to a gene: 9. CDR3 length: 17 residues. CDR1 and CDR2 (germline): SEHNR, FQNEAQ (reference sequence). The CDR3 here is CASSLDGGGSGTGELFF. CDR3 nucleotide sequence: TGTGCCAGCAGCTTAGATGGGGGGGGGAGCGGCACCGGGGAGCTGTTTTTT.

This clone was counted once. The chain's CDR3 is CASSTRQGSTDTQYF. The CDR3 DNA reads as TGTGCCAGCAGCACCCGACAGGGGAGCACAGATACGCAGTATTTT. The chain links TRBV4-2 to TRBJ2-3, with TRBD1 matching 8 bases. This CDR3 spans 15 amino acids. CDR1 LGHNA and CDR2 YNFKEQ come from the germline V gene. V was pared by 5 bases and J by 0 bases, with 4 bases of the junction left unmatched.

CDR3 nucleotides: TGTGCCAGTAGTGACACGGTGGGGTCAGGGCAGCCCCAGCATTTT. Its protein product is CASSDTVGSGQPQHF. This chain joins TRBV19 and TRBJ1-5, with D perhaps TRBD1 (5 bases). Germline CDR1 and CDR2: LNHDA and SQIVND (reference sequence). The V end was cut by 5 bases, the J end by 7 bases, with 18 bases between. There are 15 residues in the CDR3.

The V and J genes are TRBV27 and TRBJ1-5; no definite D call. The CDR3 contains 17 residues. Germline V gene lookup returns CDR1 MNHEY and CDR2 SMNVEV (reference sequence). V was shortened by 4 bases and J by 4 bases, with 20 bases between the two germline ends. The CDR3 here is CASSSYSDRPGNQPQHF. For the CDR3, the DNA is TGTGCCAGCAGTTCATACTCGGACCGGCCGGGGAATCAGCCCCAGCATTTT.

In this sample, this clone turned up a few times. This chain links TRBV11-3 with TRBJ1-5; D not certain. Germline loops: CDR1 SGHNT, CDR2 YENEEA. The CDR3 length is 11 residues. The CDR3 DNA sequence: TGTGGATTCCCGGGCAATCAGCCCCAGCATTTT. The encoded protein is CGFPGNQPQHF.

V is TRBV7-6 and J is TRBJ2-3, with D possibly matching TRBD1 (6 bases). V lost 5 bases, J lost 0 bases, and 12 bases lay in between. Germline V gives CDR1 SGHVS, CDR2 FNYEAQ. The CDR3 extends over 15 amino acids. CDR3 in DNA: TGTGCCAGCAGCAAGAGGGACACAAGCACAGATACGCAGTATTTT. As protein: CASSKRDTSTDTQYF. Based on the CDR3 plus reference TRBV7-6 and TRBJ2-3, the full variable domain is GAGVSQSPRYKVTKRGQDVALRCDPISGHVSLYWYRQALGQGPEFLTYFNYEAQQDKSGLPNDRFSAERPEGSISTLTIQRTEQRDSAMYRCASSKRDTSTDTQYFGPGTRLTVL.

The gene calls are TRBV19 and TRBJ1-1, with a weak D call TRBD1 (5 bases). This CDR3 contains 15 residues. CDR1 and CDR2 (germline): LNHDA, SQIVND (reference sequence). V was clipped by 5 bases and J by 1 base, with 14 bases between them. CDR3 bases: TGTGCCAGTAGTGTATATGTGGGGGGGAACACTGAAGCTTTCTTT. Translation gives CASSVYVGGNTEAFF. Full variable domain (missing parts from reference TRBV19 and TRBJ1-1): DGGITQSPKYLFRKEGQNVTLSCEQNLNHDAMYWYRQDPGQGLRLIYYSQIVNDFQKGDIAEGYSVSREKKESFPLTVTSAQKNPTAFYLCASSVYVGGNTEAFFGQGTRLTVV.